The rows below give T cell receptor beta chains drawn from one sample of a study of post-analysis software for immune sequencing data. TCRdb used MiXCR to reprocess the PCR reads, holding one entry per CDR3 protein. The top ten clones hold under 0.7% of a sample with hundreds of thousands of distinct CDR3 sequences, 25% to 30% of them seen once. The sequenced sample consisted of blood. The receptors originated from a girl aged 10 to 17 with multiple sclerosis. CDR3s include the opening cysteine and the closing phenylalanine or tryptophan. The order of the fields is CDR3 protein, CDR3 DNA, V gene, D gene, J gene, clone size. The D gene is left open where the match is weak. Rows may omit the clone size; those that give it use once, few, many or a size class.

CDR3 protein: CASSLVGTRGGEQYF
CDR3 DNA: TGTGCCAGCAGCTTAGTTGGGACTAGGGGGGGCGAGCAGTACTTC
V gene: TRBV7-2
D gene: TRBD2
J gene: TRBJ2-7
clone size: few

CDR3 protein: CASSPPSGGTDTQYF
CDR3 DNA: TGTGCCAGCAGCCCTCCCAGCGGGGGGACAGATACGCAGTATTTT
V gene: TRBV28
D gene: TRBD2
J gene: TRBJ2-3
clone size: NA

CDR3 protein: CSVEDQGGGEQYF
CDR3 DNA: TGCAGCGTTGAAGATCAAGGAGGAGGAGAGCAGTACTTC
V gene: TRBV29-1
D gene: NA
J gene: TRBJ2-5
clone size: NA

CDR3 protein: CASSDLAGGQADTQYF
CDR3 DNA: TGTGCCAGCAGTGACCTAGCGGGGGGGCAAGCAGATACGCAGTATTTT
V gene: TRBV6-4
D gene: TRBD2
J gene: TRBJ2-3
clone size: NA

CDR3 protein: CASSLAGSFNEQFF
CDR3 DNA: TGTGCCAGCAGCTTAGCGGGGTCATTCAATGAGCAGTTCTTC
V gene: TRBV7-2
D gene: NA
J gene: TRBJ2-1
clone size: few

CDR3 protein: CASSGGQTADSRTDTQYF
CDR3 DNA: TGTGCCAGCAGTGGAGGTCAAACCGCGGACAGCCGCACAGATACGCAGTATTTT
V gene: TRBV2
D gene: NA
J gene: TRBJ2-3
clone size: few

CDR3 protein: CSAWYNEQFF
CDR3 DNA: TGCAGCGCTTGGTACAATGAGCAGTTCTTC
V gene: TRBV29-1
D gene: NA
J gene: TRBJ2-1
clone size: few

CDR3 protein: CASSLKDLGQFF
CDR3 DNA: TGTGCCAGCAGCCTAAAAGATTTGGGGCAGTTCTTC
V gene: TRBV7-2
D gene: NA
J gene: TRBJ2-1
clone size: once

CDR3 protein: CASPPGDTQYF
CDR3 DNA: TGTGCCAGCCCGCCGGGAGATACGCAGTATTTT
V gene: TRBV2
D gene: NA
J gene: TRBJ2-3
clone size: NA

CDR3 protein: CASGLAYNEQFF
CDR3 DNA: TGTGCCAGCGGCCTAGCATACAATGAGCAGTTCTTC
V gene: TRBV2
D gene: NA
J gene: TRBJ2-1
clone size: few

CDR3 protein: CSASTPGTSGRDTQYF
CDR3 DNA: TGCAGTGCTTCCACTCCCGGGACTAGCGGAAGAGATACGCAGTATTTT
V gene: TRBV20-1
D gene: TRBD2
J gene: TRBJ2-3
clone size: NA

CDR3 protein: CASSQVGSDTQYF
CDR3 DNA: TGTGCCAGCAGCCAAGTGGGGTCGGATACGCAGTATTTT
V gene: TRBV4-2
D gene: NA
J gene: TRBJ2-3
clone size: few

CDR3 protein: CASRKGGVETQYF
CDR3 DNA: TGTGCCAGCAGGAAGGGGGGGGTCGAGACCCAGTACTTC
V gene: TRBV6-5
D gene: NA
J gene: TRBJ2-5
clone size: few

CDR3 protein: CASSLGGRGRVMVESQPQHF
CDR3 DNA: TGTGCCAGCAGTCTGGGGGGGAGGGGGCGCGTTATGGTAGAAAGTCAGCCCCAGCATTTT
V gene: TRBV12-3/TRBV12-4
D gene: TRBD1
J gene: TRBJ1-5
clone size: NA

CDR3 protein: CASSLGAGSLRARAAKNIQYF
CDR3 DNA: TGTGCCAGCAGCTTAGGGGCGGGCAGCCTCCGAGCCCGGGCAGCCAAAAACATTCAGTACTTC
V gene: TRBV11-2
D gene: NA
J gene: TRBJ2-4
clone size: few

CDR3 protein: CATSRDATDETDTQYF
CDR3 DNA: TGTGCCACCAGCAGAGATGCGACAGATGAGACAGATACGCAGTATTTT
V gene: TRBV15
D gene: NA
J gene: TRBJ2-3
clone size: many

CDR3 protein: CASTKIVEGNTEAFF
CDR3 DNA: TGTGCCAGCACAAAGATCGTTGAGGGAAACACTGAAGCTTTCTTT
V gene: TRBV6-5
D gene: NA
J gene: TRBJ1-1
clone size: few

CDR3 protein: CASRRYSGVSTEAFF
CDR3 DNA: TGTGCCAGCAGGAGGTACTCTGGGGTTTCTACTGAAGCTTTCTTT
V gene: TRBV28
D gene: NA
J gene: TRBJ1-1
clone size: NA

CDR3 protein: CASSLRSTSHGTDTQYF
CDR3 DNA: TGTGCCAGCAGCTTACGATCGACTAGTCATGGCACAGATACGCAGTATTTT
V gene: TRBV7-2
D gene: NA
J gene: TRBJ2-3
clone size: many

CDR3 protein: CASSLAIPGEQYF
CDR3 DNA: TGTGCCAGCAGCTTGGCGATTCCCGGCGAGCAGTACTTC
V gene: TRBV5-6
D gene: NA
J gene: TRBJ2-7
clone size: NA

CDR3 protein: CASSPWDRPRDEQFF
CDR3 DNA: TGTGCCAGCAGCCCATGGGACAGGCCCCGGGATGAGCAGTTCTTC
V gene: TRBV11-2
D gene: TRBD1
J gene: TRBJ2-1
clone size: few

CDR3 protein: CASTGISEQFF
CDR3 DNA: TGTGCCAGCACAGGGATCTCTGAGCAGTTCTTC
V gene: TRBV25-1
D gene: NA
J gene: TRBJ2-1
clone size: NA

CDR3 protein: CSARDPHSSLGQYF
CDR3 DNA: TGCAGTGCTAGAGATCCACACTCAAGTCTTGGGCAGTACTTC
V gene: TRBV20-1
D gene: NA
J gene: TRBJ2-7
clone size: many

CDR3 protein: CASSQSRGDGEPQYF
CDR3 DNA: TGTGCCAGCAGCCAATCCCGAGGGGATGGGGAGCCCCAGTACTTC
V gene: TRBV16
D gene: NA
J gene: TRBJ2-5
clone size: NA

CDR3 protein: CASRVGGSEQFF
CDR3 DNA: TGTGCCAGCAGGGTCGGGGGGTCTGAGCAGTTCTTC
V gene: TRBV27
D gene: TRBD2
J gene: TRBJ2-1
clone size: few

CDR3 protein: CASSSQGNGNQPQHF
CDR3 DNA: TGTGCCAGCAGTAGTCAGGGAAATGGCAATCAGCCCCAGCATTTT
V gene: TRBV12-3/TRBV12-4
D gene: NA
J gene: TRBJ1-5
clone size: few

CDR3 protein: CASMVGVGDTQYF
CDR3 DNA: TGTGCCAGCATGGTAGGGGTTGGAGATACGCAGTATTTT
V gene: TRBV2
D gene: NA
J gene: TRBJ2-3
clone size: once

CDR3 protein: CASSGGTLQETQYF
CDR3 DNA: TGCGCCAGCAGCGGAGGGACTTTACAAGAGACCCAGTACTTC
V gene: TRBV5-1
D gene: NA
J gene: TRBJ2-5
clone size: many

CDR3 protein: CASSLALGQGTDTQYF
CDR3 DNA: TGTGCCAGCAGCTTAGCGTTGGGACAGGGGACAGATACGCAGTATTTT
V gene: TRBV7-2
D gene: TRBD1
J gene: TRBJ2-3
clone size: few

CDR3 protein: CASSYSGQPSYNEQFF
CDR3 DNA: TGTGCCAGCAGTTACTCGGGACAGCCCTCCTACAATGAGCAGTTCTTC
V gene: TRBV6-5
D gene: TRBD1
J gene: TRBJ2-1
clone size: few

CDR3 protein: CASSHVNTDTQYF
CDR3 DNA: TGTGCCAGCAGCCATGTAAACACAGATACGCAGTATTTT
V gene: TRBV14
D gene: NA
J gene: TRBJ2-3
clone size: NA

CDR3 protein: CASIPGTGSTDTQYF
CDR3 DNA: TGTGCCAGCATTCCCGGGACAGGAAGCACAGATACGCAGTATTTT
V gene: TRBV11-2
D gene: TRBD1
J gene: TRBJ2-3
clone size: NA

CDR3 protein: CASSFEEGTQYF
CDR3 DNA: TGCGCCAGCAGCTTCGAAGAAGGTACGCAGTATTTT
V gene: TRBV5-1
D gene: NA
J gene: TRBJ2-3
clone size: NA

CDR3 protein: CSARELSTVNYGYTF
CDR3 DNA: TGCAGTGCTAGAGAACTATCGACAGTTAACTATGGCTACACCTTC
V gene: TRBV20-1
D gene: NA
J gene: TRBJ1-2
clone size: NA

CDR3 protein: CASSQDQYSQREQYF
CDR3 DNA: TGCGCCAGCAGCCAAGATCAATACAGCCAAAGAGAGCAGTACTTC
V gene: TRBV4-3
D gene: NA
J gene: TRBJ2-5
clone size: NA

CDR3 protein: CSVGSDRGMFFGYTF
CDR3 DNA: TGCAGCGTTGGTAGCGACAGGGGAATGTTTTTTGGCTACACCTTC
V gene: TRBV29-1
D gene: TRBD1
J gene: TRBJ1-2
clone size: NA

CDR3 protein: CATSDSSRGPHNEQFF
CDR3 DNA: TGTGCCACCAGTGATTCATCCAGGGGGCCCCACAATGAGCAGTTCTTC
V gene: TRBV24-1
D gene: TRBD1
J gene: TRBJ2-1
clone size: NA

CDR3 protein: CASSSFPNNSPLHF
CDR3 DNA: TGTGCCAGCAGCTCTTTCCCAAATAATTCACCCCTCCACTTT
V gene: TRBV7-9
D gene: NA
J gene: TRBJ1-6
clone size: few

CDR3 protein: CASSFTGGVSYEQYF
CDR3 DNA: TGCGCCAGCAGCTTTACGGGAGGTGTTTCCTACGAGCAGTACTTC
V gene: TRBV5-1
D gene: TRBD2
J gene: TRBJ2-7
clone size: few

CDR3 protein: CASIGLGQVVQPQHF
CDR3 DNA: TGTGCCAGCATAGGGTTGGGACAGGTGGTTCAGCCCCAGCATTTT
V gene: TRBV28
D gene: TRBD1
J gene: TRBJ1-5
clone size: NA

CDR3 protein: CASSSLDRRRGDTEYF
CDR3 DNA: TGTGCCAGCAGTTCGTTAGACAGACGTCGAGGGGATACGGAGTATTTT
V gene: TRBV12-3/TRBV12-4
D gene: NA
J gene: TRBJ2-3
clone size: NA

CDR3 protein: CASSPLSGTGRVRNTEAFF
CDR3 DNA: TGTGCCAGCAGCCCCCTATCGGGGACAGGAAGAGTGAGGAACACTGAAGCTTTCTTT
V gene: TRBV9
D gene: TRBD1
J gene: TRBJ1-1
clone size: NA

CDR3 protein: CASSRGQVRFDTEAFF
CDR3 DNA: TGCGCCAGCAGCCGGGGACAGGTGAGGTTCGACACTGAAGCTTTCTTT
V gene: TRBV4-1
D gene: TRBD1
J gene: TRBJ1-1
clone size: NA

CDR3 protein: CASSYSGGSNGYTF
CDR3 DNA: TGTGCCAGCAGTTACTCTGGGGGATCGAATGGCTACACCTTC
V gene: TRBV6-5
D gene: NA
J gene: TRBJ1-2
clone size: NA

CDR3 protein: CASSNRGLAGTDTQYF
CDR3 DNA: TGCGCCAGCAGCAACCGGGGACTAGCGGGAACAGATACGCAGTATTTT
V gene: TRBV5-1
D gene: TRBD2
J gene: TRBJ2-3
clone size: NA

CDR3 protein: CASSLDEQYF
CDR3 DNA: TGTGCCAGCAGCTTGGACGAGCAGTACTTC
V gene: TRBV7-9
D gene: NA
J gene: TRBJ2-7
clone size: NA

CDR3 protein: CASSQDPGVMGEQYF
CDR3 DNA: TGCGCCAGCAGCCAAGATCCAGGGGTTATGGGCGAGCAGTACTTC
V gene: TRBV4-3
D gene: NA
J gene: TRBJ2-7
clone size: NA

CDR3 protein: CASTGTRAREAFF
CDR3 DNA: TGTGCCAGCACAGGGACCAGGGCACGTGAAGCTTTCTTT
V gene: TRBV6-5
D gene: NA
J gene: TRBJ1-1
clone size: NA

CDR3 protein: CASSVGRGAPQETQYF
CDR3 DNA: TGTGCCAGCAGCGTAGGCCGGGGGGCGCCCCAAGAGACCCAGTACTTC
V gene: TRBV9
D gene: NA
J gene: TRBJ2-5
clone size: NA

CDR3 protein: CASRKGQGNQPQHF
CDR3 DNA: TGTGCCAGCAGGAAGGGACAGGGGAATCAGCCCCAGCATTTT
V gene: TRBV12-3/TRBV12-4
D gene: TRBD1
J gene: TRBJ1-5
clone size: NA

CDR3 protein: CASSQDPAGDTDTQYF
CDR3 DNA: TGCGCCAGCAGCCAAGATCCAGCGGGAGACACAGATACGCAGTATTTT
V gene: TRBV4-3
D gene: TRBD2
J gene: TRBJ2-3
clone size: few

CDR3 protein: CSVGETQYF
CDR3 DNA: TGCAGCGTTGGGGAGACCCAGTACTTC
V gene: TRBV29-1
D gene: NA
J gene: TRBJ2-5
clone size: many

CDR3 protein: CASRPRGVETQYF
CDR3 DNA: TGTGCCAGCAGACCCAGGGGGGTGGAGACCCAGTACTTC
V gene: TRBV12-3/TRBV12-4
D gene: NA
J gene: TRBJ2-5
clone size: NA

CDR3 protein: CASSQGSLDYGYTF
CDR3 DNA: TGCGCCAGCAGCCAAGGAAGCTTGGACTATGGCTACACCTTC
V gene: TRBV4-3
D gene: NA
J gene: TRBJ1-2
clone size: NA

CDR3 protein: CAIEGAGETQYF
CDR3 DNA: TGTGCCATCGAAGGGGCGGGAGAGACCCAGTACTTC
V gene: TRBV2
D gene: NA
J gene: TRBJ2-5
clone size: NA

CDR3 protein: CASGPTDGSNYGYTF
CDR3 DNA: TGTGCTAGTGGTCCGACGGACGGCTCTAACTATGGCTACACCTTC
V gene: TRBV12-5
D gene: NA
J gene: TRBJ1-2
clone size: NA

CDR3 protein: CSVVGQRPYEQYF
CDR3 DNA: TGCAGCGTTGTTGGACAGAGGCCCTACGAGCAGTACTTC
V gene: TRBV29-1
D gene: NA
J gene: TRBJ2-7
clone size: NA

CDR3 protein: CSARRVLAADTQYF
CDR3 DNA: TGCAGTGCTAGGCGTGTGCTAGCGGCAGATACGCAGTATTTT
V gene: TRBV20-1
D gene: TRBD2
J gene: TRBJ2-3
clone size: NA

CDR3 protein: CASRLDRGPYNEQYF
CDR3 DNA: TGTGCCAGCAGACTCGACAGGGGCCCCTACAATGAGCAGTACTTC
V gene: TRBV6-1
D gene: TRBD1
J gene: TRBJ2-7
clone size: NA

CDR3 protein: CASTPLEGNSYNEQFF
CDR3 DNA: TGTGCCAGCACCCCCTTGGAGGGGAACTCCTACAATGAGCAGTTCTTC
V gene: TRBV7-2
D gene: NA
J gene: TRBJ2-1
clone size: few